The 14 T cell receptor beta chains presented below share a single source sample, sequenced in a study of shared clonotypes between healthy human individuals. The table came from immunoSEQ multiplex PCR; TCRdb's copy has only in-frame clones and leaves some out. Among some 2,500,000 clones listed, 93% were seen once. The specimen sequenced was naive CD4+ T cells from PBMCs. Subset noted: CD45RA+ positively selected. These receptors originate from a man younger than 35 in good health. Some clones in this sample may be carry-over from other donors' samples.

Turning to this clone: Other DNA sequences in the same sample also yield this CDR3. The V call is TRBV28, the J call TRBJ1-4, with 10 positions matching TRBD1. Germline CDR1 is MDHEN and CDR2 is SYDVKM. After removal of 5 bases from V and 7 bases from J, the junction contained 7 bases not matched to a gene. The CDR3 contains 15 residues. This chain's CDR3 is CASSSRQGAGEKLFF. The CDR3 bases are TGTGCCAGCAGTAGCCGACAGGGGGCGGGTGAAAAACTGTTTTTT. Variable domain in full (rest from reference TRBV28 and TRBJ1-4): DVKVTQSSRYLVKRTGEKVFLECVQDMDHENMFWYRQDPGLGLRLIYFSYDVKMKEKGDIPEGYSVSREKKERFSLILESASTNQTSMYLCASSSRQGAGEKLFFGSGTQLSVL.

The chain recombines TRBV28 with TRBJ1-6; a weak D match, TRBD1 (5 bases). This CDR3 has 14 residues. Germline CDR1 and CDR2: MDHEN and SYDVKM. Between the trimmed V and J ends, which lost 6 bases and 7 bases, there was a span of 13 bases. The CDR3: CASRPPGRNSPLHF. CDR3 sequence (DNA): TGTGCCAGCAGACCCCCAGGGAGAAATTCACCCCTCCACTTT. Using reference TRBV28 and TRBJ1-6 for the parts outside the CDR3, the full variable domain is DVKVTQSSRYLVKRTGEKVFLECVQDMDHENMFWYRQDPGLGLRLIYFSYDVKMKEKGDIPEGYSVSREKKERFSLILESASTNQTSMYLCASRPPGRNSPLHFGNGTRLTVT.

The chain employs TRBV19 and TRBJ2-2; D uncertain. Trimming left V 9 bases short and J 5 bases short, with 19 bases between. Germline V lookup: CDR1 LNHDA, CDR2 SQIVND (reference sequence). There are 15 residues in the CDR3. For the CDR3, the DNA is TGTGCCAGAGTAACGCCCGTGTTAAGGACCGGGGAGCTGTTTTTT. Its protein is CARVTPVLRTGELFF.

The chain combines TRBV4-2 with TRBJ2-1; unclear D gene. Germline V gives CDR1 LGHNA, CDR2 YNFKEQ. V was pared by 4 bases and J by 3 bases, with 16 bases between. The CDR3 runs to 16 residues. The CDR3 region has the DNA TGTGCCAGCAGCCCCGGAGATGGCGGTTTCTACAATGAGCAGTTCTTC. Amino acids: CASSPGDGGFYNEQFF.

This clone has a handful of counts. This chain links TRBV7-2 with TRBJ1-3, with D hard to call. The CDR3 extends over 13 amino acids. The V end lost 2 bases, the J end lost 4 bases, and 6 bases lay between the germline ends. The germline gives CDR1 SGHTA, CDR2 FQGNSA. The CDR3 protein is CASSLSQGNTIYF. CDR3 in DNA: TGTGCCAGCAGCTTATCACAGGGAAACACCATATATTTT.

This rearrangement joins TRBV27 to TRBJ1-2; D possibly corresponds to TRBD1 (5 bases). The CDR3 covers 12 residues. Germline CDR1 and CDR2: MNHEY and SMNVEV (reference sequence). The V and J ends lost 5 bases and 5 bases respectively, with 9 bases between them. CDR3 sequence reads: CASSPRQYGYTF. The CDR3 DNA sequence: TGTGCCAGCAGTCCTCGACAGTATGGCTACACCTTC.

This chain joins TRBV11-2 and TRBJ2-7; TRBD1 is a possible D gene (6 bases). CDR1 SGHAT and CDR2 FQNNGV come from the germline V gene. V was pared by 2 bases and J by 2 bases, with 10 bases between. This CDR3 is 14 amino acids long. The CDR3 DNA reads as TGTGCCAGCAGCTTAATCCCAGGGGCCTACGAGCAGTACTTC. The encoded protein is CASSLIPGAYEQYF.

The chain combines TRBV5-1 with TRBJ2-3, with D possibly TRBD1 on 6 matching bases. Germline-derived CDR1 and CDR2 are SGHRS and YFSETQ. The ends were cut back, 5 bases at V and 4 bases at J, with 11 bases in the middle. CDR3 length: 13 residues. The chain's CDR3 is CASSRGSPDTQYF. CDR3 sequence (DNA): TGCGCCAGCAGTAGGGGGAGTCCAGATACGCAGTATTTT. The complete variable domain, with remaining parts taken from reference TRBV5-1 and TRBJ2-3, reads KAGVTQTPRYLIKTRGQQVTLSCSPISGHRSVSWYQQTPGQGLQFLFEYFSETQRNKGNFPGRFSGRQFSNSRSEMNVSTLELGDSALYLCASSRGSPDTQYFGPGTRLTVL.

The chain has TRBV28 and TRBJ1-3, with D unresolved. Trimming took 8 bases from V and 4 from J, leaving 15 bases between them. This CDR3 contains 14 residues. Germline lookup yields CDR1 MDHEN and CDR2 SYDVKM. The CDR3 DNA sequence: TGTGCCAGCCTCCGACCAGGAGGAGGAAACACCATATATTTT. Residues: CASLRPGGGNTIYF.

Here the CDR3 reads CSELGGHGTRNEQFF. CDR3 nucleotides: TGCAGCGAGCTGGGGGGACACGGGACGAGGAATGAGCAGTTCTTC. The rearrangement uses TRBV29-1 and TRBJ2-1; the D call may be TRBD1 or TRBD2 (6 bases each). V was cut by 7 bases and J by 7 bases, with 23 bases left in between. Germline CDR1 reads SQVTM; CDR2 reads ANQGSEA. This CDR3 region has 15 residues.

This sequence joins TRBV6-1 and TRBJ1-5; D not resolved. CDR1 and CDR2 from the germline V gene are MNHNS and SASEGT. CDR3 length: 15 amino acids. Trimming took off 0 bases at V and 7 bases at J, with 13 bases between the two ends. The DNA of the CDR3 is TGTGCCAGCAGTGAAGCACACCTACTCGCCCAGCCCCAGCATTTT. Encoded protein: CASSEAHLLAQPQHF.

J is TRBJ2-7 and V is TRBV7-2; D is undetermined. From germline, CDR1 is SGHTA and CDR2 FQGNSA. This CDR3 has 13 amino acids. Trimming shortened V by 1 base and J by 6 bases, and 10 bases separated the two germline ends. For the CDR3, the DNA is TGTGCCAGCAGCTTAGGTATGGTGGGCGAGCAGTACTTC. It codes for CASSLGMVGEQYF.

The genes are TRBV4-1 and TRBJ1-2, with D hard to call. Between the trimmed V and J ends, which lost 4 bases and 10 bases, there was a span of 19 bases. The germline CDR1 and CDR2 sequences are MGHRA and YSYEKL. There are 14 residues in the CDR3. The CDR3 DNA is TGCGCCAGCAGCCTATACCTGGCGTCCCCTCACTACACCTTC. This gives the protein CASSLYLASPHYTF.

The chain employs TRBV5-1 and TRBJ2-5, with a possible D match to TRBD2 (6 bases). With 5 bases removed from V and 1 base from J, the gap between germline ends came to 9 bases. The CDR3 has 13 residues. CDR1 SGHRS and CDR2 YFSETQ come from the germline V gene. This CDR3 is CASREGGQETQYF. The DNA of the CDR3 is TGCGCCAGCAGGGAGGGCGGCCAAGAGACCCAGTACTTC.